Shown below are 2 T cell receptor beta chains from a single sample sequenced in a study of T cells in localized non-small cell lung cancer. Measured with immunoSEQ multiplex PCR; TCRdb has only the in-frame clones, and not every one. The sample lists 2,500 to 3,500 clones, around a quarter occurring once. Sequenced material: lung tumor tissue, taken before any cancer treatment. All receptors come from an older female donor with stage I lung adenocarcinoma.

The rearrangement uses TRBV12-2 and TRBJ2-6; the D call of TRBD1 is as the table states it, not checked on the DNA. TRBV12-2 is listed as a pseudogene. The CDR3 runs 17 residues. The CDR3 loop reads CATQQGSLRSGANVLTF. In nucleotides, the CDR3 is TGTGCCACCCAACAGGGGTCCCTCCGCTCTGGGGCCAACGTCCTGACTTTC.

The chain employs TRBV19 and TRBJ2-2; either TRBD1 or TRBD2 may supply D (5 bases each). CDR3 length equals 13 residues. The V end was cut by 5 bases, the J end by 6 bases, with 10 bases between. Germline V gene sequence: CDR1 LNHDA, CDR2 SQIVND (reference sequence). CDR3 sequence: CASSLRGAGELFF. The DNA for the CDR3 is TGTGCCAGTAGTTTGAGGGGAGCCGGGGAGCTGTTTTTT. Full variable domain (rest looked up from reference TRBV19 and TRBJ2-2): DGGITQSPKYLFRKEGQNVTLSCEQNLNHDAMYWYRQDPGQGLRLIYYSQIVNDFQKGDIAEGYSVSREKKESFPLTVTSAQKNPTAFYLCASSLRGAGELFFGEGSRLTVL.